This entry lists 8 T cell receptor beta chains sequenced from one sample in a study of T-cell reconstitution after alpha-beta-depleted transplantation in children (dated by TCRdb to 2016 to 2017). The method was PCR. Sequencing used an Illumina HiSeq 2500. TCR libraries were prepared with molecular barcoding, using unique molecular identifiers to normalize TCRbeta repertoire quantification. TCRdb cleaned the public reads at Q25 with fastp, built clones with MiXCR and kept in-frame beta chains. Entries are consolidated by CDR3 protein sequence, retaining the most common genes and DNA. This sample has approximately 350,000 distinct CDR3 sequences in its table, and around a tenth of those were observed once. Jointly, the top ten make up roughly 2.5% of the sample. The specimen comprised PBMCs from the stem cell graft donor, sampled from the stem cell graft. The receptor set was obtained from a human donor who donated a stem cell graft to a child with acute lymphoblastic leukemia.

This clonotype was recorded at least ten times. The chain couples TRBV12-3 or TRBV12-4 to TRBJ1-2, with 7 bases matching TRBD1. The CDR3 sequence is 13 residues long. The junction had 4 bases not matched to a gene; V was cut back by 6 bases and J by 3 bases. CDR3 coding DNA: TGTGCCAGCAGCCTAGGGACAGACTATGGCTACACCTTC. It is translated as CASSLGTDYGYTF.

This clonotype was counted at least ten times. V usage is TRBV7-8 and J usage is TRBJ1-1; D gene uncertain. The V and J ends lost 2 bases and 1 base respectively, with 8 bases between them. CDR1 and CDR2 from the germline V gene are SGHVS and FQNEAQ. CDR3 length: 14 residues. In DNA form, the CDR3 reads TGTGCCAGCAGCTTACGGCGGGGGAACACTGAAGCTTTCTTT. It translates to CASSLRRGNTEAFF.

The chain links TRBV6-5 to TRBJ2-1; 8 bases align to TRBD2. This CDR3 is built from 16 residues. Unmatched junction bases numbered 7, after V lost 2 bases and J lost 4 bases. Germline CDR1 and CDR2: MNHEY and SVGAGI. The CDR3 is CASSYPRREAYNEQFF. CDR3 coding DNA: TGTGCCAGCAGTTACCCTCGGCGGGAGGCTTACAATGAGCAGTTCTTC.

This clonotype occurred a few times. The chain carries TRBV7-2 and TRBJ1-5, with TRBD1 identical over 9 bases. Trimming took 5 bases from V and 2 from J; bases not matched to a gene: 4. This CDR3 contains 15 residues. Germline V gives CDR1 SGHTA, CDR2 FQGNSA. The CDR3 DNA is TGTGCCAGCAGCACTCGACAGGGGGGCAATCAGCCCCAGCATTTT. This encodes CASSTRQGGNQPQHF.

This clonotype was picked up a small number of times. The chain combines TRBV7-9 with TRBJ1-2; no clear D. V lost 5 bases, J lost 5 bases, and 12 bases lay in between. There are 13 residues in the CDR3. From germline, CDR1 is SEHNR and CDR2 FQNEAQ (reference sequence). CDR3 coding DNA: TGTGCCAGCAGCCCAATGGCGAAATATGGCTACACCTTC. It encodes CASSPMAKYGYTF.

This clonotype turned up a few times. The chain links TRBV20-1 to TRBJ2-5; either TRBD1 or TRBD2 may supply D (6 bases each). The V and J ends lost 6 bases and 0 bases respectively, with 20 bases between them. The length of the CDR3 is 16 residues. CDR1 is DFQATT, CDR2 SNEGSKA, per germline (reference sequence). The CDR3, as DNA: TGCAGTGCGGCTCGTTCCTACAGGGACTACCAAGAGACCCAGTACTTC. As protein: CSAARSYRDYQETQYF.

This clonotype appeared a few times. The chain uses TRBV4-1 and TRBJ2-2; TRBD2 aligns across 12 bases. The V gene's germline CDR1 is MGHRA and CDR2 YSYEKL. The junction had 8 bases not matched to a gene; V was cut back by 7 bases and J by 5 bases. This CDR3 has 16 amino acids. The CDR3 sequence: CASTPTTSGRTGELFF. The CDR3 DNA reads as TGCGCCAGCACCCCAACGACTAGCGGGAGAACCGGGGAGCTGTTTTTT.

This clonotype was seen more than once but under ten times. The CDR3: CASSQVASDEQFF. The CDR3 region has the DNA TGTGCCAGCAGCCAAGTCGCTTCGGATGAGCAGTTCTTC. This chain links TRBV4-2 with TRBJ2-1; D is unclear. The germline V gene has CDR1 LGHNA and CDR2 YNFKEQ. Trimming took off 1 base at V and 8 bases at J, with 9 bases between the two ends. The CDR3 spans 13 residues.